This T cell receptor (beta chain) was sequenced for a study of siplizumab effects on memory and regulatory T cells. Study conclusions and caveats: Memory T cells appeared less diverse than naive cells, which seemed to contribute substantially to alloresponse. Proliferating CD4+ or CD8+ clones, roughly 75-97% of them, lacked an assignable naive or memory phenotype.

In each sample, 80,000 to 100,000 TCR templates were assayed. Profiling relied on immunoSEQ multiplex PCR, and the TCRdb table lists in-frame clones only, not all of them. The sample has some 81,000 clones; around 95% are singletons. Germline CDR1 LNHNV, CDR2 YYDKDF (reference sequence). Trimming removed 3 bases from V and 6 bases from J, with 15 bases in between. The CDR3 has 14 residues. This clone was recorded once. Its antigen is as yet unknown. Sequencing was carried out using CD8+ T cells sorted from blood. The chain couples TRBV15 to TRBJ2-7; D may be TRBD1 or TRBD2 (5 bases each). This clonotype was sampled from a human donor in good health. This CDR3 is CATSRGVGIREQYF. DNA for the CDR3: TGTGCCACCAGCAGGGGGGTTGGGATACGCGAGCAGTACTTC. Combining the CDR3 with reference TRBV15 and TRBJ2-7 gives the whole variable domain DAMVIQNPRYQVTQFGKPVTLSCSQTLNHNVMYWYQQKSSQAPKLLFHYYDKDFNNEADTPDNFQSRRPNTSFCFLDIRSPGLGDTAMYLCATSRGVGIREQYFGPGTRLTVT.